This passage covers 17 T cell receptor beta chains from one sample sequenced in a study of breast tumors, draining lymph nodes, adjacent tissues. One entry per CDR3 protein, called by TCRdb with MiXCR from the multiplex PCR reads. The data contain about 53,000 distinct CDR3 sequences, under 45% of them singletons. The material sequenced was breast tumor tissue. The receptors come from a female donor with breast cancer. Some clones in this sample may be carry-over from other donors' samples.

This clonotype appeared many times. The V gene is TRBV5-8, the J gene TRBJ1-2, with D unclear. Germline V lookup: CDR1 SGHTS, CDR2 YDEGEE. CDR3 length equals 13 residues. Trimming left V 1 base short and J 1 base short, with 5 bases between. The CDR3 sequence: CASSLLNNYGYTF. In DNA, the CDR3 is TGTGCCAGCAGCTTGCTCAATAACTATGGCTACACCTTC.

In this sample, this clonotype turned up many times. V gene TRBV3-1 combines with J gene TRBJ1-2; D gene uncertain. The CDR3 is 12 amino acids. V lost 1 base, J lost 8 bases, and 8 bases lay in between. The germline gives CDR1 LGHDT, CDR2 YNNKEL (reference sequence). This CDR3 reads CASSQGSVGYTF. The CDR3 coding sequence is TGTGCCAGCAGCCAAGGTTCGGTAGGCTACACCTTC.

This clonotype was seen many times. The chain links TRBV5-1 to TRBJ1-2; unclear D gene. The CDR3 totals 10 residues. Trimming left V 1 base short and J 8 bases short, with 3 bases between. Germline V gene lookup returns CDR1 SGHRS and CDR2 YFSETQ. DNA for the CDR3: TGCGCCAGCAGCTTGAGGGGCTACACCTTC. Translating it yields CASSLRGYTF.

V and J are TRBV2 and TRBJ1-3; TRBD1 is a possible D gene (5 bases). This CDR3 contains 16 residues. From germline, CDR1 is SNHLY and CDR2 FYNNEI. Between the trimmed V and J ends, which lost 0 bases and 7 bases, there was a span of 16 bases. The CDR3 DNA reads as TGTGCCAGCAGTGAAGCCGGGCGGGGCCAGATGAACACCATATATTTT. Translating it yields CASSEAGRGQMNTIYF.

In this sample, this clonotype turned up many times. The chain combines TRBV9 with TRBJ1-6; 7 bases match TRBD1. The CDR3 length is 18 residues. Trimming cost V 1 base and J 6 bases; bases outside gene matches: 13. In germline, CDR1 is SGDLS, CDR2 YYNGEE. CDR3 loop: CASSVSAKGGAGNSPLHF. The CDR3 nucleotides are TGTGCCAGCAGCGTATCGGCTAAAGGGGGCGCGGGTAATTCACCCCTCCACTTT.

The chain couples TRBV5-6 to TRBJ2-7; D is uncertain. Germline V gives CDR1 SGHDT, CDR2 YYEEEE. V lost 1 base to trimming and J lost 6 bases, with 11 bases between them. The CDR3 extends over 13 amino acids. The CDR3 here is CASSLSSSSEQYF. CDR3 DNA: TGTGCCAGCAGCTTGAGTAGCTCAAGCGAGCAGTACTTC. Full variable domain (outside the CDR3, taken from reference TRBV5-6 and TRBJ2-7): DAGVTQSPTHLIKTRGQQVTLRCSPKSGHDTVSWYQQALGQGPQFIFQYYEEEERQRGNFPDRFSGHQFPNYSSELNVNALLLGDSALYLCASSLSSSSEQYFGPGTRLTVT.

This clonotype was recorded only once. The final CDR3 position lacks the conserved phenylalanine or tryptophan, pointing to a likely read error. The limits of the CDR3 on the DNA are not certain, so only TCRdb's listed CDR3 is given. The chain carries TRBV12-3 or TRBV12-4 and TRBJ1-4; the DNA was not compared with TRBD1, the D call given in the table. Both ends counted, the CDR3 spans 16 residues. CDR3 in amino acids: CASNSGQANTEAFFGQ.

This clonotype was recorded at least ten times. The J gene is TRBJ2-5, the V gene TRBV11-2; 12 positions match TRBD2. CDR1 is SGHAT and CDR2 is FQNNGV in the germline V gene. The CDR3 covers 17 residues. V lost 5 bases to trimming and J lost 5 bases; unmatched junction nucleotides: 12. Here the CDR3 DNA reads TGTGCCAGCAGCCCGACCGTCCTAGCGGGGGGGGGGGAGACCCAGTACTTC. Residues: CASSPTVLAGGGETQYF.

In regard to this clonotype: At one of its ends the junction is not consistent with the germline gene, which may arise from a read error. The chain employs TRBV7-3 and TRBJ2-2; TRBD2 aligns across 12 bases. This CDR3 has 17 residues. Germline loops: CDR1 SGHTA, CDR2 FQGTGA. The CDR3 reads CASSLRTSGTNTGDLFF. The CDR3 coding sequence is TGTGCCAGCAGCTTAAGGACTAGCGGGACGAACACTGGGGACCTGTTTTTT.

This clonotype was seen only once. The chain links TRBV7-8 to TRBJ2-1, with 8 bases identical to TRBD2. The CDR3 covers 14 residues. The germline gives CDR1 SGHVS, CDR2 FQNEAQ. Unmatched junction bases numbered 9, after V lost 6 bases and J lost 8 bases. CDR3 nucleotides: TGTGCCAGCAGAGAAGCGGGAGTAAGGGATGAGCAGTTCTTC. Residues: CASREAGVRDEQFF.

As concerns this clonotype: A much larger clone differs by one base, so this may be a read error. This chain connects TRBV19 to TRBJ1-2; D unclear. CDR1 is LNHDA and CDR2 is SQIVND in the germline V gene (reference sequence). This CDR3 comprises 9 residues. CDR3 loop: CAGSIEDTF. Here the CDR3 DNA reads TGTGCCGGTAGTATAGAGGACACCTTC.

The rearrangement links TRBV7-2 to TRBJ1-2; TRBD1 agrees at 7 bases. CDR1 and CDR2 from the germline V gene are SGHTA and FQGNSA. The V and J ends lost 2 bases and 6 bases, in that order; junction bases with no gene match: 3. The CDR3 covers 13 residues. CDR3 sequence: CASSLQGEDGYTF. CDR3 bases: TGTGCCAGCAGCTTACAGGGGGAGGATGGCTACACCTTC.

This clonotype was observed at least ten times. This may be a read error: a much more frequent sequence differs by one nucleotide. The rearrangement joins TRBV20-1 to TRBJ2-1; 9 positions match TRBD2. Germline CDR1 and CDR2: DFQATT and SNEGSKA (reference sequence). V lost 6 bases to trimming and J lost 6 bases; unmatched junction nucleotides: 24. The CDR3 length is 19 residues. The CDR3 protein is CSADSGWGLATKGRNEQFF. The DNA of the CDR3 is TGCAGTGCCGATTCGGGGTGGGGACTAGCTACCAAAGGACGCAATGAGCAGTTCTTC.

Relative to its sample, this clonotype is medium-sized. CDR3 DNA sequence: TGTGCCAGCAGTTTGCAAAGGGCCGGCGCGGGCTACACCTTC. Translation gives CASSLQRAGAGYTF. The rearrangement links TRBV28 to TRBJ1-2, with D unresolved. The CDR3 consists of 14 residues. Germline V gene lookup returns CDR1 MDHEN and CDR2 SYDVKM. Between the trimmed V and J ends, which lost 3 bases and 8 bases, there was a span of 16 bases.

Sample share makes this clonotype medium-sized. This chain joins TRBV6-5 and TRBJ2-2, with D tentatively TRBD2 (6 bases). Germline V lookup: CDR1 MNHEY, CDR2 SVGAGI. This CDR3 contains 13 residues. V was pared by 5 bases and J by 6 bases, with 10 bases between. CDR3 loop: CASSGTSSGELFF. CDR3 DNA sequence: TGTGCCAGCAGTGGCACTAGCTCCGGGGAGCTGTTTTTT.

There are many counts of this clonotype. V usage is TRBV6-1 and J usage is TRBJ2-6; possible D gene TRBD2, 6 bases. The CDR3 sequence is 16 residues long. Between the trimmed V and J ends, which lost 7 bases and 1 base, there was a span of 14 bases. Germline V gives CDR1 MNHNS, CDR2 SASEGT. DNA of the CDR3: TGTGCCAGCACCCCTCGGGGGTTATCTGGGGCCAACGTCCTGACTTTC. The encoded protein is CASTPRGLSGANVLTF.

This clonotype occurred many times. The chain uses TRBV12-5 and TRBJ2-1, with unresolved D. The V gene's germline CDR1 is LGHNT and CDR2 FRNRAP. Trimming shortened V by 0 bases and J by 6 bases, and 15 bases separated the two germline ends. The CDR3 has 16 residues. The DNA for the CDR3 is TGTGCTAGTGGTTTGGTACTATGGCAGGAAGGCAATGAGCAGTTCTTC. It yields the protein CASGLVLWQEGNEQFF.